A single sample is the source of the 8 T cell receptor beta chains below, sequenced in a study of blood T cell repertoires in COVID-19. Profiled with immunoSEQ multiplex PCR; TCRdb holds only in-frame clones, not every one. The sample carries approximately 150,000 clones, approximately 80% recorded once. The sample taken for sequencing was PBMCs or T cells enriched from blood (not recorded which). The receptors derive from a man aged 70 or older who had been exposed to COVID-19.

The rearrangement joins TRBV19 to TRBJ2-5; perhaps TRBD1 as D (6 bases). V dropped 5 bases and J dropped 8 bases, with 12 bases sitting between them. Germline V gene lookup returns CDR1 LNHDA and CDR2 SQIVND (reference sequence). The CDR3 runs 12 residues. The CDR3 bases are TGTGCCAGTAGTGGGGGCGGAAGAACCCAGTACTTC. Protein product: CASSGGGRTQYF.

The CDR3 DNA is TGTGCCAGCAGCTTAGGGGGGGACCTCGGCTACACCTTC. This encodes CASSLGGDLGYTF. This chain connects TRBV7-2 to TRBJ1-2, with D perhaps matching TRBD1 (5 bases). This CDR3 has 13 residues. Germline V gives CDR1 SGHTA, CDR2 FQGNSA. Trimming pared 1 base from V and 8 bases from J, leaving 11 bases between.

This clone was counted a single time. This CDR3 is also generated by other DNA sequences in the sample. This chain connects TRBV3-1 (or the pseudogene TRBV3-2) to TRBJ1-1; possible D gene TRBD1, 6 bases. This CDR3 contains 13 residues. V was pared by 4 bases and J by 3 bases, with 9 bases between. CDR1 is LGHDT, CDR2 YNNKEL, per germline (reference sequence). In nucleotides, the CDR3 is TGTGCCAGCAGCCCGACAGGTTACACTGAAGCTTTCTTT. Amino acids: CASSPTGYTEAFF.

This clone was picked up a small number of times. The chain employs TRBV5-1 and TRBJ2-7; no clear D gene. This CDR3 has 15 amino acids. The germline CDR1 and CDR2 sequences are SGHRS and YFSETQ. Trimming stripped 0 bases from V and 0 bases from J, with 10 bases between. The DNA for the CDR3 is TGCGCCAGCAGCTTGGATGGTGCCGGCTCCTACGAGCAGTACTTC. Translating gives CASSLDGAGSYEQYF.

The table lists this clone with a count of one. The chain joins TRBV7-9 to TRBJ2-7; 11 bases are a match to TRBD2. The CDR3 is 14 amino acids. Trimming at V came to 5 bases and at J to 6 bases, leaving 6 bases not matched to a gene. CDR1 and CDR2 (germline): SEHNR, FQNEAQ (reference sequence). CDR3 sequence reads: CASSQGGTSGEQYF. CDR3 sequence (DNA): TGTGCCAGCAGCCAAGGGGGGACTAGCGGCGAGCAGTACTTC. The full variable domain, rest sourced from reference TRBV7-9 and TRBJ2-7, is DTGVSQNPRHKITKRGQNVTFRCDPISEHNRLYWYRQTLGQGPEFLTYFQNEAQLEKSRLLSDRFSAERPKGSFSTLEIQRTEQGDSAMYLCASSQGGTSGEQYFGPGTRLTVT.

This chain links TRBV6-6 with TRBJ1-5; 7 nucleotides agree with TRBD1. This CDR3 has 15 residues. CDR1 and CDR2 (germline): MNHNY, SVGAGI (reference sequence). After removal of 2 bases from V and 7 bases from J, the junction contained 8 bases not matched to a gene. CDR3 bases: TGTGCCAGCAGTTACCAGGGGACAGCAGGACAGCCCCAGCATTTT. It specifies CASSYQGTAGQPQHF.

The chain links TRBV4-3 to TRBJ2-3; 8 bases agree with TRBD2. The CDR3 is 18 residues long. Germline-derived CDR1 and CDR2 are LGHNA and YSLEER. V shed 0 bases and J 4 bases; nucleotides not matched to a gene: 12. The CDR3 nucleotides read TGCGCCAGCAGCCAAGAGAGGCTGGCCGGGAGGGCCCCAGATACGCAGTATTTT. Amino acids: CASSQERLAGRAPDTQYF.

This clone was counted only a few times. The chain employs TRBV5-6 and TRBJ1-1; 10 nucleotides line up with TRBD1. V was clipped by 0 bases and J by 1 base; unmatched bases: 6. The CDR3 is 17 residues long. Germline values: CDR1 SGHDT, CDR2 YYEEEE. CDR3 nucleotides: TGTGCCAGCAGCTTGGCCGGGGACAGGGGATGGAACACTGAAGCTTTCTTT. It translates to CASSLAGDRGWNTEAFF.